The rows below give T cell receptor beta chains drawn from one sample of a study of blood T cell repertoires in COVID-19. The repertoire was sequenced with immunoSEQ multiplex PCR; TCRdb's copy has only in-frame clones and lacks some. This sample has about 380,000 clones, with more than 75% found just once. The source material was PBMCs or T cells enriched from blood (not recorded which). All receptors derive from a woman under 30 who had recovered from COVID-19. Both conserved end residues are part of each CDR3. A D gene is named only where the DNA matches it firmly. Clone sizes are given selectively: once, few, many, or a class where the clone is expanded.

j_call clone_size v_call d_call cdr3_aa cdr3_nt
TRBJ1-6 NA TRBV19 TRBD1 CASSMGTGNSPLHF TGTGCCAGTAGTATGGGGACAGGGAATTCACCCCTCCACTTT
TRBJ2-7 NA TRBV13 TRBD1 CASRGQSSYEQYF TGTGCCAGCAGGGGACAGAGCTCCTACGAGCAGTACTTC
TRBJ1-2 NA TRBV5-1 NA CASSLGQNTNYGYTF TGCGCCAGCAGCTTGGGACAGAACACTAACTATGGCTACACCTTC
TRBJ1-1 few TRBV4-1 TRBD1 CASSQDWTGGWNTEAFF TGCGCCAGCAGCCAAGATTGGACAGGGGGTTGGAACACTGAAGCTTTCTTT
TRBJ1-6 NA TRBV9 TRBD1 CASSVGQPNSPLHF TGTGCCAGCAGCGTGGGACAGCCGAATTCACCCCTCCACTTT
TRBJ1-5 NA TRBV4-1 NA CASSQDRDNQPQHF TGCGCCAGCAGCCAAGATCGAGACAATCAGCCCCAGCATTTT
TRBJ1-1 NA TRBV7-9 TRBD1 CASRSFTGGWGTEAFF TGTGCCAGCAGATCCTTTACAGGGGGCTGGGGGACTGAAGCTTTCTTT
TRBJ2-7 NA TRBV4-1 NA CASSQVPGADEQYF TGCGCCAGCAGCCAAGTCCCAGGGGCCGACGAGCAGTACTTC
TRBJ2-3 NA TRBV5-1 TRBD2 CASSLVLAGGHDTQYF TGCGCCAGCAGCTTGGTTTTAGCGGGGGGGCATGATACGCAGTATTTT
TRBJ2-7 NA TRBV7-2 NA CASSWGGTAYEQYF TGTGCCAGCAGCTGGGGCGGGACAGCCTACGAGCAGTACTTC
TRBJ2-3 many TRBV6-4 TRBD2 CASSDGGTSGANTQYF TGTGCCAGCAGTGACGGGGGGACTAGCGGGGCGAATACGCAGTATTTT
TRBJ1-3 NA TRBV30 NA CAWSVRLSSGNTIYF TGTGCCTGGAGTGTACGACTTTCCTCTGGAAACACCATATATTTT
TRBJ1-6 NA TRBV9 TRBD1 CASSWDREGNSPLHF TGTGCCAGCAGTTGGGACAGGGAGGGGAATTCACCCCTCCACTTT